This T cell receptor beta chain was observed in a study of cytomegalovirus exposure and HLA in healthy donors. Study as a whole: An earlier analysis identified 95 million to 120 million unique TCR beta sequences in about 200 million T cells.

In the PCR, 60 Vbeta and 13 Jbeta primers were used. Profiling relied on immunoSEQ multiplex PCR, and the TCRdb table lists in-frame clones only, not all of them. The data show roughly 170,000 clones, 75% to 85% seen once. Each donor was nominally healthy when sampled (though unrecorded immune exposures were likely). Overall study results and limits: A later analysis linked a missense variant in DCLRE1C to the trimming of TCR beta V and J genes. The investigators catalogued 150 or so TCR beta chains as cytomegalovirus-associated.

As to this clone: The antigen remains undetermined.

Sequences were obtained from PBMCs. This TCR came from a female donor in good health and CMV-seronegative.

The CDR3 DNA reads TGCGCCAGCTCAGGTACGAACCAAGAGACCCAGTACTTC. Translating it yields CASSGTNQETQYF. This chain uses TRBV5-1 with TRBJ2-5, with D unclear. The ends were cut back, 7 bases at V and 0 bases at J, with 10 bases in the middle. This CDR3 is built from 13 residues. The germline gives CDR1 SGHRS, CDR2 YFSETQ.